A selection of T cell receptor beta chains follows, all from one sample in a study of blood T cell repertoires in COVID-19. Libraries were prepared by immunoSEQ multiplex PCR; TCRdb keeps only in-frame clonotypes and omits some of them. The repertoire holds 87,000 or so clones, around nine tenths seen once, with less than 5% in the top ten. Sequenced input: peripheral blood. The receptor source for this set is a woman of 80 years or more with acute or convalescent COVID-19. CDR3s leave out the opening cysteine and the closing phenylalanine or tryptophan. The order of the fields is V gene, D gene, CDR3 length, J gene, CDR3 protein. A D gene is named only where the DNA matches it firmly.

v_gene: TRBV5-1
d_gene: TRBD2
len: 14
j_gene: TRBJ2-1
CDR3aa: ASSLGASGSRDEQF

v_gene: TRBV7-2
d_gene: -
len: 12
j_gene: TRBJ1-5
CDR3aa: ASSSTDSNQPQH

v_gene: TRBV5-1
d_gene: -
len: 14
j_gene: TRBJ2-1
CDR3aa: ASSPLGDSSYNEQF

v_gene: TRBV27
d_gene: TRBD1
len: 13
j_gene: TRBJ1-5
CDR3aa: ASSPGQGVGQPQH

v_gene: TRBV6-2/TRBV6-3
d_gene: -
len: 12
j_gene: TRBJ2-1
CDR3aa: ASTPRTLNNEQF

v_gene: TRBV6-5
d_gene: -
len: 11
j_gene: TRBJ1-1
CDR3aa: ASSQQGRTEAF

v_gene: TRBV6-5
d_gene: -
len: 10
j_gene: TRBJ1-1
CDR3aa: ASSWGQGEAF

v_gene: TRBV5-1
d_gene: TRBD2
len: 14
j_gene: TRBJ2-2
CDR3aa: ASSRTSGSGTGELF

v_gene: TRBV6-2/TRBV6-3
d_gene: TRBD1
len: 13
j_gene: TRBJ2-1
CDR3aa: ASSYGRGLGNEQF

v_gene: TRBV4-3
d_gene: -
len: 10
j_gene: TRBJ1-4
CDR3aa: ASSQDSEKLF

v_gene: TRBV6-5
d_gene: TRBD1
len: 12
j_gene: TRBJ2-7
CDR3aa: ASTPRDRGFEQY

v_gene: TRBV4-1
d_gene: TRBD2
len: 17
j_gene: TRBJ2-3
CDR3aa: ASSPRTSGSLGSRDTQY

v_gene: TRBV9
d_gene: TRBD1
len: 12
j_gene: TRBJ2-7
CDR3aa: ASSSRTGGDEQY

v_gene: TRBV5-6
d_gene: -
len: 10
j_gene: TRBJ2-2
CDR3aa: ASSFGHVELF

v_gene: TRBV6-1
d_gene: TRBD1
len: 16
j_gene: TRBJ2-7
CDR3aa: ASSALSGGPTASYEQY

v_gene: TRBV27
d_gene: -
len: 15
j_gene: TRBJ1-1
CDR3aa: ASSLNEEQLWNTEAF

v_gene: TRBV11-2
d_gene: -
len: 10
j_gene: TRBJ2-1
CDR3aa: ASSSGRNEQF

v_gene: TRBV6-4
d_gene: -
len: 12
j_gene: TRBJ1-1
CDR3aa: ASSLDRMSTEAF

v_gene: TRBV5-1
d_gene: -
len: 13
j_gene: TRBJ2-3
CDR3aa: ASSEGTRGTDTQY

v_gene: TRBV18
d_gene: TRBD1
len: 13
j_gene: TRBJ2-1
CDR3aa: ASSPATGIYNEQF

v_gene: TRBV27
d_gene: TRBD1
len: 14
j_gene: TRBJ1-2
CDR3aa: ASSLKGGDRGNGYT

v_gene: TRBV7-2
d_gene: TRBD1
len: 13
j_gene: TRBJ2-2
CDR3aa: ASSSGQGNTGELF

v_gene: TRBV3-1/TRBV3-2
d_gene: TRBD1
len: 14
j_gene: TRBJ1-5
CDR3aa: ASSYTGTGGNQPQH

v_gene: TRBV2
d_gene: -
len: 11
j_gene: TRBJ2-5
CDR3aa: ASSEVAAAAQY

v_gene: TRBV18
d_gene: TRBD2
len: 14
j_gene: TRBJ2-4
CDR3aa: ASSSTSGGTKNIQY

v_gene: TRBV2
d_gene: TRBD2
len: 16
j_gene: TRBJ2-7
CDR3aa: ASSHPPGLAGFSYEQY